This passage covers 27 T cell receptor beta chains from one sample sequenced in a study of blood T cell repertoires in COVID-19. TCRdb's table, derived via immunoSEQ multiplex PCR, lists solely in-frame clones and lacks some. The sample has roughly 250,000 clones, roughly 80% seen once; the top ten hold 3% to 4%. Material: PBMCs or T cells enriched from blood (not recorded which). The receptors originated from a woman aged 40 to 50 who had been exposed to COVID-19.

This clone has a handful of counts. This rearrangement joins TRBV7-2 to TRBJ2-4, with TRBD2 matching 7 bases. Germline V gene data show CDR1 as SGHTA and CDR2 as FQGNSA. The CDR3 extends over 13 amino acids. J gave up 8 bases and V 5 bases, and 6 bases lay outside the gene matches. CDR3 region: CASSGGDWYIQYF. The DNA for the CDR3 is TGTGCCAGCAGCGGGGGGGATTGGTACATTCAGTACTTC.

The V gene is TRBV19, the J gene TRBJ2-1; possibly TRBD1 for D (6 bases). The CDR3 is 15 amino acids. Germline CDR1 reads LNHDA; CDR2 reads SQIVND (reference sequence). With 3 bases removed from V and 9 bases from J, the gap between germline ends came to 18 bases. The CDR3 is CASSITQGPNSEQFF. The CDR3 DNA follows: TGTGCCAGTAGTATCACACAGGGCCCCAATAGTGAGCAGTTCTTC.

The chain joins TRBV30 to TRBJ1-1, with D hard to call. V lost 5 bases, J lost 4 bases, and 11 bases lay in between. The germline V gene has CDR1 GTSNPN and CDR2 SVGIG (reference sequence). The CDR3 has 12 amino acids. CDR3 bases: TGTGCCTGGGGGATCCCGGGCACTGAAGCTTTCTTT. Its translation: CAWGIPGTEAFF.

The genes are TRBV12-3 or TRBV12-4 and TRBJ1-2; 8 bases match TRBD1. The CDR3 covers 13 residues. V shed 4 bases and J 7 bases; nucleotides not matched to a gene: 5. DNA of the CDR3: TGTGCCAGCAGTTGGGACAGGCCTTTTGGCTACACCTTC. Translated: CASSWDRPFGYTF.

The genes are TRBV5-1 and TRBJ2-7; D is unclear. The germline V gene has CDR1 SGHRS and CDR2 YFSETQ. Trimming cost V 4 bases and J 6 bases, with 20 bases left between them. The length of the CDR3 is 15 residues. CDR3 residues: CASSPGGDRKGEQYF. The CDR3, as DNA: TGCGCCAGCAGCCCCGGCGGTGATAGGAAAGGCGAGCAGTACTTC.

The chain uses TRBV4-2 and TRBJ2-7; a possible D gene is TRBD1 (6 bases). This CDR3 region has 13 residues. The V gene's germline CDR1 is LGHNA and CDR2 YNFKEQ. V was shortened by 0 bases and J by 7 bases, with 10 bases between the two germline ends. CDR3 residues: CASSQEPGEEQYF. In DNA, the CDR3 is TGTGCCAGCAGCCAAGAGCCAGGGGAAGAGCAGTACTTC.

This chain joins TRBV7-2 and TRBJ2-3; 11 bases map to TRBD2. The CDR3 extends over 16 amino acids. Germline-derived CDR1 and CDR2 are SGHTA and FQGNSA. The junction had 6 bases not matched to a gene; V was cut back by 5 bases and J by 2 bases. The CDR3 here is CASSPTSGVPTDTQYF. The CDR3 DNA reads as TGTGCCAGCAGCCCGACTAGCGGGGTCCCCACAGATACGCAGTATTTT.

The V and J genes are TRBV7-2 and TRBJ2-1, with D unresolved. V was shortened by 1 base and J by 0 bases, with 13 bases between the two germline ends. Germline V gene data show CDR1 as SGHTA and CDR2 as FQGNSA. The CDR3 totals 17 residues. In DNA, the CDR3 is TGTGCCAGCAGCTTAGAGTACGGCGGTCTCTCCTACAATGAGCAGTTCTTC. It is translated as CASSLEYGGLSYNEQFF.

The V and J genes are TRBV4-1 and TRBJ2-5; no firm D call. The CDR3 totals 16 residues. V was trimmed by 11 bases and J by 5 bases, leaving 27 bases between them. CDR1 and CDR2 from the germline V gene are MGHRA and YSYEKL. The CDR3 spells CAERRGRPNYLETQYF. In nucleotides, the CDR3 is TGCGCCGAAAGGAGAGGAAGGCCTAACTACTTGGAGACCCAGTACTTC.

This chain connects TRBV18 to TRBJ1-2; 7 bases fit TRBD1. CDR1 is KGHSH, CDR2 LQKENI, per germline. The length of the CDR3 is 15 residues. J was trimmed by 8 bases and V by 0 bases; bases with no gene match: 9. As DNA, the CDR3 is TGTGCCAGCTCACCACCGGGGACAGCCCTTACGGGCTACACCTTC. Translated, it gives CASSPPGTALTGYTF. Looking up the rest from reference TRBV18 and TRBJ1-2 gives the full variable domain: NAGVMQNPRHLVRRRGQEARLRCSPMKGHSHVYWYRQLPEEGLKFMVYLQKENIIDESGMPKERFSAEFPKEGPSILRIQQVVRGDSAAYFCASSPPGTALTGYTFGSGTRLTVV.

This clone came up once. The CDR3 is CASGLGPGGHPGYTF. Written as DNA, the CDR3 is TGTGCTAGTGGTTTAGGCCCGGGCGGCCATCCAGGGTACACCTTC. The rearrangement uses TRBV12-5 and TRBJ1-2; weak D call: TRBD1 (5 bases). The CDR3 extends over 15 amino acids. V lost 3 bases and J 11 bases, leaving 22 bases between the germline ends. CDR1 and CDR2 from the germline V gene are LGHNT and FRNRAP.

This clone has a handful of counts. The chain links TRBV6-5 to TRBJ1-4; 12 positions match TRBD1. J lost 10 bases, V lost 2 bases, and 8 bases had no gene match. The CDR3 spans 16 residues. CDR1 MNHEY and CDR2 SVGAGI come from the germline V gene. DNA for the CDR3: TGTGCCAGCAGTTACGACCCGGGACAGGGGGCCGTAAAACTGTTTTTT. This gives the protein CASSYDPGQGAVKLFF.

The chain recombines TRBV7-2 with TRBJ1-2, with D unclear. Germline lookup yields CDR1 SGHTA and CDR2 FQGNSA. V shed 3 bases and J shed 6 bases, with 17 bases lying between them. The CDR3 has 15 amino acids. CDR3: CASSLGQAESHGYTF. The CDR3 region has the DNA TGTGCCAGCAGCTTGGGCCAGGCAGAGTCACATGGCTACACCTTC.

With regard to this clone: An end of the junction differs from the germline gene, which may be a read error. The chain couples TRBV7-4 to TRBJ2-7; possibly TRBD2 for D (5 bases). Looked up from germline, CDR1 is SGHVT and CDR2 is SQSDAQ. The CDR3 is made up of 19 amino acids. The CDR3 region is CASNLSSYGSGVVRGEQYF. CDR3 DNA sequence: TGTGCCAGCAACTTATCTTCATATGGGTCCGGGGTCGTTCGTGGCGAGCAGTACTTC. Drawing the rest from reference TRBV7-4 and TRBJ2-7, the complete variable domain is GAGVSQSPRYKVAKRGRDVALRCDSISGHVTLYWYRQTLGQGSEVLTYSQSDAQRDKSGRPSGRFSAERPERSVSTLKIQRTEQGDSAVYLCASNLSSYGSGVVRGEQYFGPGTRLTVT.

The chain is built from TRBV25-1 and TRBJ1-1; tentative D call: TRBD1 (6 bases). The V end was cut by 3 bases, the J end by 8 bases, with 16 bases between. Germline CDR1 and CDR2: MGHDK and SYGVNS. This CDR3 has 14 amino acids. The chain's CDR3 is CASSDNGAGVEAFF. The DNA of the CDR3 is TGTGCCAGCAGTGACAACGGGGCAGGGGTAGAAGCTTTCTTT.

V and J are TRBV28 and TRBJ2-1; 14 bases are a match to TRBD2. Losses at the gene ends were 0 bases for V and 7 bases for J; bases not matched to a gene: 5. The germline V gene has CDR1 MDHEN and CDR2 SYDVKM. This CDR3 contains 17 residues. The chain's CDR3 is CASSLWTSGGAGNEQFF. CDR3 coding DNA: TGTGCCAGCAGTTTATGGACTAGCGGGGGGGCCGGGAATGAGCAGTTCTTC.

This chain joins TRBV7-2 and TRBJ2-7; D is uncertain. This CDR3 spans 12 amino acids. Trimming pared 3 bases from V and 5 bases from J, leaving 8 bases between. Germline lookup yields CDR1 SGHTA and CDR2 FQGNSA. CDR3 in DNA: TGTGCCAGCAGCTTTCAGGTGAACGAGCAGTACTTC. It yields the protein CASSFQVNEQYF.

The chain carries TRBV5-1 and TRBJ1-1; D not certain. In germline, CDR1 is SGHRS, CDR2 YFSETQ. V dropped 0 bases and J dropped 6 bases, with 9 bases sitting between them. CDR3 length: 13 amino acids. The chain's CDR3 is CASSLGGSAEAFF. The CDR3 coding sequence is TGCGCCAGCAGCTTGGGAGGGAGTGCTGAAGCTTTCTTT.

This chain links TRBV6-5 with TRBJ1-5, with TRBD1 identical over 10 bases. This CDR3 spans 15 amino acids. Germline V gene data show CDR1 as MNHEY and CDR2 as SVGAGI. The junction had 8 bases not matched to a gene; V was cut back by 7 bases and J by 5 bases. The chain's CDR3 is CASTRLGQGDQPQHF. The CDR3 coding sequence is TGTGCCAGCACCCGGCTAGGACAGGGGGATCAGCCCCAGCATTTT.

The gene calls are TRBV19 and TRBJ2-2, with TRBD1 as a possible D gene (5 bases). Between the trimmed V and J ends, which lost 2 bases and 5 bases, there was a span of 18 bases. The CDR3 sequence is 17 residues long. The germline V gene has CDR1 LNHDA and CDR2 SQIVND (reference sequence). DNA of the CDR3: TGTGCCAGTAGTATAACTGCGATGGGGCATGGAACCGGGGAGCTGTTTTTT. This encodes CASSITAMGHGTGELFF. Based on the CDR3 plus reference TRBV19 and TRBJ2-2, the full variable domain is DGGITQSPKYLFRKEGQNVTLSCEQNLNHDAMYWYRQDPGQGLRLIYYSQIVNDFQKGDIAEGYSVSREKKESFPLTVTSAQKNPTAFYLCASSITAMGHGTGELFFGEGSRLTVL.

The chain has TRBV18 and TRBJ1-1; a weak D match, TRBD1 (5 bases). Trimming pared 3 bases from V and 1 base from J, leaving 9 bases between. CDR3 length: 14 residues. The V gene's germline CDR1 is KGHSH and CDR2 LQKENI. CDR3 protein: CASSPGRGNTEAFF. CDR3 nucleotide sequence: TGTGCCAGCTCACCTGGAAGGGGGAACACTGAAGCTTTCTTT.

The table lists this clone with a count of one. V and J are TRBV5-8 and TRBJ2-3; TRBD2 matches at 9 bases. The germline CDR1 and CDR2 sequences are SGHTS and YDEGEE. CDR3 size: 15 residues. The trim removed 0 bases at V and 4 bases at J, leaving 3 bases unmatched. The CDR3 DNA follows: TGTGCCAGCAGCTTGGGCGGGGGGGGAGCAGATACGCAGTATTTT. This translates into CASSLGGGGADTQYF.

The rearrangement joins TRBV5-1 to TRBJ1-2; possible D gene TRBD1, 6 bases. V gave up 4 bases and J gave up 5 bases, with 18 bases separating them. This CDR3 contains 15 residues. Germline CDR1 SGHRS, CDR2 YFSETQ. This CDR3 reads CASSLEQGRTYGYTF. As DNA, the CDR3 is TGCGCCAGCAGCCTTGAACAGGGTCGTACTTATGGCTACACCTTC.

The genes are TRBV5-1 and TRBJ2-7, with 8 bases aligning to TRBD2. The ends lost 0 bases at V and 0 bases at J; junction bases unmatched: 8. CDR1 is SGHRS and CDR2 is YFSETQ in the germline V gene. The CDR3 loop spans 17 amino acids. CDR3 nucleotides: TGCGCCAGCAGCTTGGCAGCGGGGGCCCCCAGCTCCTACGAGCAGTACTTC. Translating gives CASSLAAGAPSSYEQYF.

This clone was detected only once. The CDR3 loop is CASSQGVQGTEAFF. In DNA form, the CDR3 reads TGTGCCAGCAGCCAGGGAGTTCAGGGGACTGAAGCTTTCTTT. V is TRBV7-9 and J is TRBJ1-1; D is perhaps TRBD1 (6 bases). V gave up 5 bases and J gave up 5 bases, with 15 bases separating them. Germline V gene sequence: CDR1 SEHNR, CDR2 FQNEAQ (reference sequence). The CDR3 has 14 amino acids. Supplemented by reference TRBV7-9 and TRBJ1-1, the full variable domain reads DTGVSQNPRHKITKRGQNVTFRCDPISEHNRLYWYRQTLGQGPEFLTYFQNEAQLEKSRLLSDRFSAERPKGSFSTLEIQRTEQGDSAMYLCASSQGVQGTEAFFGQGTRLTVV.

The chain recombines TRBV18 with TRBJ1-1, with D possibly being TRBD1 (5 bases). V dropped 6 bases and J dropped 0 bases, with 8 bases sitting between them. Germline values: CDR1 KGHSH, CDR2 LQKENI. The CDR3 contains 13 residues. This CDR3 is CASSGGLNTEAFF. The CDR3 DNA follows: TGTGCCAGCTCGGGGGGATTGAACACTGAAGCTTTCTTT.

This clone has just one count. The chain joins TRBV15 to TRBJ1-1; a weak D match, TRBD1 (6 bases). Trimming took off 3 bases at V and 1 base at J, with 6 bases between the two ends. This CDR3 region has 13 residues. Per germline, CDR1 LNHNV and CDR2 YYDKDF (reference sequence). This CDR3 reads CATSRTGNTEAFF. In DNA, the CDR3 is TGTGCCACCAGCAGGACAGGGAACACTGAAGCTTTCTTT.